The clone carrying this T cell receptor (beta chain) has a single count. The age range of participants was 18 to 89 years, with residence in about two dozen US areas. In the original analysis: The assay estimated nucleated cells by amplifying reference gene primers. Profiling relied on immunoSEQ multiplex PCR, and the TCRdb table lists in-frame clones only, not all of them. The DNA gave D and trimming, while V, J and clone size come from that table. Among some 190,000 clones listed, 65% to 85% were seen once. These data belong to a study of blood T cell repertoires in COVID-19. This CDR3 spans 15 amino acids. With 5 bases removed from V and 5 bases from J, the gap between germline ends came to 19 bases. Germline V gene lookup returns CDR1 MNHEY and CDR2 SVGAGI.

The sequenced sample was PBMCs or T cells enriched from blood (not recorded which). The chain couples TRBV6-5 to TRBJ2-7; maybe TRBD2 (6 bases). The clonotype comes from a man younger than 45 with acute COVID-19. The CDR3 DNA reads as TGTGCCAGCAGTCCCAGACCCGGGGGAAGACACGAGCAGTACTTC. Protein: CASSPRPGGRHEQYF.